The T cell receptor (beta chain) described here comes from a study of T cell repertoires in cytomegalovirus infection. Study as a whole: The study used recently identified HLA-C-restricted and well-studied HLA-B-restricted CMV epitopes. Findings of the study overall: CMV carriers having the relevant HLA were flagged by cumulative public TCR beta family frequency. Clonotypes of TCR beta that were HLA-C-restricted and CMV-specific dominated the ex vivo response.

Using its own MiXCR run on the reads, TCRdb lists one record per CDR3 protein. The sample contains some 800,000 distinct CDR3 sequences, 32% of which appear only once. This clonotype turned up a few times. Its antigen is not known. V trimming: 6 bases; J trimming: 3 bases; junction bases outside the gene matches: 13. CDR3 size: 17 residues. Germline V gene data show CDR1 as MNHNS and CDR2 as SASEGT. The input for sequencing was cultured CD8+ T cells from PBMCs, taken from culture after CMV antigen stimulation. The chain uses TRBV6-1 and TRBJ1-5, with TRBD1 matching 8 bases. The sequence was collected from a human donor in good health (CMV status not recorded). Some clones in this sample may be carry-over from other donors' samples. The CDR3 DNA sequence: TGTGCCAGCAGAATACAAGACAGGGGCCGGAACAATCAGCCCCAGCATTTT. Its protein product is CASRIQDRGRNNQPQHF.